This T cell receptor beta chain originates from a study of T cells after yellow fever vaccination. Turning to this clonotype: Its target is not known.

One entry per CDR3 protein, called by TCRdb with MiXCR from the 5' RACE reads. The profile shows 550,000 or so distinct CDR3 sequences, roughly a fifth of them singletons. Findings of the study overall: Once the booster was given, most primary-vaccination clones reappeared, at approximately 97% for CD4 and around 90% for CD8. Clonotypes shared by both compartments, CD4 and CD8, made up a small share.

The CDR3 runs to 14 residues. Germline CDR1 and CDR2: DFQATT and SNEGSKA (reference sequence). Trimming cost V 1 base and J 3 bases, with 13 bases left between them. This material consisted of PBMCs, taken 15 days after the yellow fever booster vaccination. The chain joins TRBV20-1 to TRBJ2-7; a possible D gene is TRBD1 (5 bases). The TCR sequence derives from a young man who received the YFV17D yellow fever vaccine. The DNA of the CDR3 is TGCAGTGCTAGAGTTGCAGGGTCTCTCTACGAGCAGTACTTC. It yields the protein CSARVAGSLYEQYF.